This TCR beta chain was sequenced in a study of OX40 agonist ivuxolimab in advanced cancers. Across the study: Every 2 weeks, patients got intravenous ivuxolimab at one of six dose levels (0.01-10 mg/kg). Under the entry rules, prior anti-PD-1, anti-PD-L1 or anti-CTLA-4 therapy was allowed, and more than 35% had some.

Assay: immunoSEQ multiplex PCR; the TCRdb copy retains only in-frame clones and omits some. The table has approximately 70,000 clones, roughly four fifths seen once; the top ten hold approximately 1.5%. CDR3 length equals 13 residues. V lost 8 bases and J 1 base, leaving 11 bases between the germline ends. CDR1 is LGHNT, CDR2 FRNRAP, per germline. This sequence joins TRBV12-5 and TRBJ1-1; no definite D call. The sequence was collected from an adult with an advanced solid tumor such as melanoma, head and neck, liver or kidney cancer. The source material was CD4+ or CD8+ T cells sorted from blood, sampled in a trial of the OX40 agonist ivuxolimab. The DNA of the CDR3 is TGTGCTAGTCGAGAATATTCGAACACTGAAGCTTTCTTT. Protein sequence: CASREYSNTEAFF.